This T cell receptor (beta chain) was obtained from a study of T cells in Graves' hyperthyroidism and ophthalmopathy. RNA transcripts yielded amplified TCR beta CDR3 regions. A first-round RT-PCR of the TCR CDR3 used the HTBI primer set. TCRdb independently ran MiXCR on the multiplex PCR reads; one entry per CDR3 protein. The repertoire holds hundreds of thousands of distinct CDR3 sequences, around 19% seen once, with approximately 15% in the top ten. General study findings and limits: Ophthalmopathy prediction by the model preceded onset by a median roughly 6 months. Ophthalmopathy and stable hyperthyroidism were told apart by a 13 V-J model. Most thyroid clonotypes expanded above 0.001 appeared in blood too.

This clonotype was seen at least ten times. The antigen remains undetermined. This CDR3 has 15 amino acids. V lost 5 bases, J lost 6 bases, and 19 bases lay in between. Germline V gene data show CDR1 as LNHDA and CDR2 as SQIVND (reference sequence). Exclusion of patients followed from uncontrolled infection, other autoimmune disease, pregnancy or lactation. Sequencing was carried out using blood. The chain employs TRBV19 and TRBJ1-1; D gene unclear. This receptor was identified in a woman in her fifties or sixties with Graves' hyperthyroidism that later progressed to Graves' ophthalmopathy. The chain's CDR3 is CASSFAGRRSAEAFF. DNA for the CDR3: TGTGCCAGTAGTTTCGCCGGGAGGCGAAGCGCTGAAGCTTTCTTT. Full variable domain (rest looked up from reference TRBV19 and TRBJ1-1): DGGITQSPKYLFRKEGQNVTLSCEQNLNHDAMYWYRQDPGQGLRLIYYSQIVNDFQKGDIAEGYSVSREKKESFPLTVTSAQKNPTAFYLCASSFAGRRSAEAFFGQGTRLTVV.